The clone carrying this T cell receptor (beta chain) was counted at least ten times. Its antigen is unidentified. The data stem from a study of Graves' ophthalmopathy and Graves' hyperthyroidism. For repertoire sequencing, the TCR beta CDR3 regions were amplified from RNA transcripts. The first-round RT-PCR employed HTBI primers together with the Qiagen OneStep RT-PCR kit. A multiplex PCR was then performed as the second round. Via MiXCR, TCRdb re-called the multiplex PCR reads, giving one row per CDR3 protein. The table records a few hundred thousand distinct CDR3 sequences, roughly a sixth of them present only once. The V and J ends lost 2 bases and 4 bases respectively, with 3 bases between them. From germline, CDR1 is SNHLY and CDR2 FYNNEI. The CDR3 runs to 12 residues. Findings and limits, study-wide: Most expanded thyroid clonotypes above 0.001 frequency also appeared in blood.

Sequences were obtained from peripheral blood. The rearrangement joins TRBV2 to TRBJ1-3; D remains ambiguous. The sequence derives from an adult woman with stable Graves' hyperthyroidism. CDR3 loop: CASSEMGNTIYF. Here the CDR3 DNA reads TGTGCCAGCAGTGAAATGGGAAACACCATATATTTT.